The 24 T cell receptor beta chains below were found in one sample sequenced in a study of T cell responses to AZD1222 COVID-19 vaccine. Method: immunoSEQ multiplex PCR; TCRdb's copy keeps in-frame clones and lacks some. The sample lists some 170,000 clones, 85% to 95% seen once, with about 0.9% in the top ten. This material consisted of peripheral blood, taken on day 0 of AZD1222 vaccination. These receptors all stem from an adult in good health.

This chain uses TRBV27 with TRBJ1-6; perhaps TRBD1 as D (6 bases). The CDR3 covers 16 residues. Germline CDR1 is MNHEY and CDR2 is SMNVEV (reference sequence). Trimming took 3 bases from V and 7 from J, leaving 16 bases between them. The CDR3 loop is CASSLAGAPMNSPLHF. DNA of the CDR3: TGTGCCAGCAGTTTGGCGGGGGCCCCGATGAATTCACCCCTCCACTTT.

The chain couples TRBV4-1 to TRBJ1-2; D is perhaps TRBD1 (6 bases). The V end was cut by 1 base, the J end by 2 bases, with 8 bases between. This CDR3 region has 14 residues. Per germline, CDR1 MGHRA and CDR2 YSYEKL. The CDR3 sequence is CASSQVRGNYGYTF. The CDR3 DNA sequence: TGCGCCAGCAGCCAAGTCAGGGGAAACTATGGCTACACCTTC.

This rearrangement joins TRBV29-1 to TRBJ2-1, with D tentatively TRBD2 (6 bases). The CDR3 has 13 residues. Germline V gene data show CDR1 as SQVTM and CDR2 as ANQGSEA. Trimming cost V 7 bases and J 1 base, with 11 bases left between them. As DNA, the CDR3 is TGCAGCGCCTCGGGACTTTCCTACAATGAGCAGTTCTTC. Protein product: CSASGLSYNEQFF.

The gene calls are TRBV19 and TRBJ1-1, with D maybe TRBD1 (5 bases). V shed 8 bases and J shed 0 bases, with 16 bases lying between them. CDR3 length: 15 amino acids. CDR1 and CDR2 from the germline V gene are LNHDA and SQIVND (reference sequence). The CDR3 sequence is CASAGSDLLNTEAFF. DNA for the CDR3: TGTGCCAGTGCAGGGTCAGATCTTCTGAACACTGAAGCTTTCTTT.

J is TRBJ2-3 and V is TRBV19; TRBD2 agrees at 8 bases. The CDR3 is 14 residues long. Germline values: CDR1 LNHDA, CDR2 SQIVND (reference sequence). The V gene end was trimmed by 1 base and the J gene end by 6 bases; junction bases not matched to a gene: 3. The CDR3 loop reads CASSIASGWDTQYF. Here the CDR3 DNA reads TGTGCCAGTAGTATAGCTAGCGGGTGGGATACGCAGTATTTT.

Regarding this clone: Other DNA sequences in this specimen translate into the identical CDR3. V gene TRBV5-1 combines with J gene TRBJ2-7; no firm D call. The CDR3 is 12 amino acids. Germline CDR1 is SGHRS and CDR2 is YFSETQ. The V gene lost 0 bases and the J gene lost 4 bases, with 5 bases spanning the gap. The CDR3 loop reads CASSLDRYEQYF. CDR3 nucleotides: TGCGCCAGCAGCTTGGACCGGTACGAGCAGTACTTC.

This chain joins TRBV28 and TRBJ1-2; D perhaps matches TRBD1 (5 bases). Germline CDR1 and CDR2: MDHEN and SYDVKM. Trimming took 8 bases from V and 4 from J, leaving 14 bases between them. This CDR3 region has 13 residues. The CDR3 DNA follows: TGTGCCAGCCTGTCCGGGGCCTTCTATGGCTACACCTTC. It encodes CASLSGAFYGYTF.

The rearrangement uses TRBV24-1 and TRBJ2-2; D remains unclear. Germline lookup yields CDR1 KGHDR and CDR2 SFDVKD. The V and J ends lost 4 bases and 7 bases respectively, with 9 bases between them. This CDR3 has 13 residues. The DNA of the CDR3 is TGTGCCACCAGTGAAAGTAATTTCGGGGAGCTGTTTTTT. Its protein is CATSESNFGELFF.

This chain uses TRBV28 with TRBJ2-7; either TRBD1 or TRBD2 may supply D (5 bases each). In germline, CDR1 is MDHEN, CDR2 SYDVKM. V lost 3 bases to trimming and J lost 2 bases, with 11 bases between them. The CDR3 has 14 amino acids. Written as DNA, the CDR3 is TGTGCCAGCAGTTTTTTAGGGGAGACCTACGAGCAGTACTTC. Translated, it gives CASSFLGETYEQYF.

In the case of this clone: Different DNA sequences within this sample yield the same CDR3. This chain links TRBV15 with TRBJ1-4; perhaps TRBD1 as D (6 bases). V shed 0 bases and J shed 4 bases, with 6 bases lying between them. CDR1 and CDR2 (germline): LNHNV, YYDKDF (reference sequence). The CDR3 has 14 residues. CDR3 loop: CATSREQGNEKLFF. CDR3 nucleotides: TGTGCCACCAGCAGAGAACAGGGTAATGAAAAACTGTTTTTT.

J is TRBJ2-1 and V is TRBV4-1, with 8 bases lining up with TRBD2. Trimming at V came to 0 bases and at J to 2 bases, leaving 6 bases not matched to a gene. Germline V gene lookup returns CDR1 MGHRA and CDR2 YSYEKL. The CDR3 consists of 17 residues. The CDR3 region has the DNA TGCGCCAGCAGCCAAGAGGGGGCGGGGGGCCCCTACAATGAGCAGTTCTTC. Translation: CASSQEGAGGPYNEQFF.

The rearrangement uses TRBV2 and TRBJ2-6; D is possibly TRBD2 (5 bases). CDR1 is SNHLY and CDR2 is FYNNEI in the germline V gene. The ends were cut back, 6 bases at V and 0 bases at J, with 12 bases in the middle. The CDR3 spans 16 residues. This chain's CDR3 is CASREEPGSGANVLTF. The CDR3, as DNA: TGTGCCAGCAGGGAGGAGCCCGGCTCTGGGGCCAACGTCCTGACTTTC. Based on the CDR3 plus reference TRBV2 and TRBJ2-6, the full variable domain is EPEVTQTPSHQVTQMGQEVILRCVPISNHLYFYWYRQILGQKVEFLVSFYNNEISEKSEIFDDQFSVERPDGSNFTLKIRSTKLEDSAMYFCASREEPGSGANVLTFGAGSRLTVL.

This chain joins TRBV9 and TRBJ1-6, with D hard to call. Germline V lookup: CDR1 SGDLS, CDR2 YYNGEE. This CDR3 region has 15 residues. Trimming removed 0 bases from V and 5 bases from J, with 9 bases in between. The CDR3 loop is CASSVGPNNNSPLHF. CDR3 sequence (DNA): TGTGCCAGCAGCGTAGGACCGAATAATAATTCACCCCTCCACTTT.

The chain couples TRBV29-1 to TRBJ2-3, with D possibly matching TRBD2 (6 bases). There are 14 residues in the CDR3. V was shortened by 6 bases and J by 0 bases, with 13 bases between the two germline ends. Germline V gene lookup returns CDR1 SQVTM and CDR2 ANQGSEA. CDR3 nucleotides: TGCAGCGTCGCTCCGGGACTTAGCACAGATACGCAGTATTTT. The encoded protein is CSVAPGLSTDTQYF.

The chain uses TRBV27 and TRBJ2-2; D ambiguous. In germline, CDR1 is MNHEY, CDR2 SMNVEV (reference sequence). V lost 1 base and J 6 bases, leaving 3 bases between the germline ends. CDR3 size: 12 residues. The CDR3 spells CASSLLSGELFF. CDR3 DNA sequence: TGTGCCAGCAGTTTATTGTCCGGGGAGCTGTTTTTT.

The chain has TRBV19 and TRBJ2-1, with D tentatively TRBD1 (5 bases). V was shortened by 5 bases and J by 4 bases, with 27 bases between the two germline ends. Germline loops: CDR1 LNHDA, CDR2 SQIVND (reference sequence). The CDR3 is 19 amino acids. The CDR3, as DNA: TGTGCCAGTAGTCTCCAATCCCTCCACAGGCCTAACCGGTACAATGAGCAGTTCTTC. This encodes CASSLQSLHRPNRYNEQFF. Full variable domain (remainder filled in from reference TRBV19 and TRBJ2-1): DGGITQSPKYLFRKEGQNVTLSCEQNLNHDAMYWYRQDPGQGLRLIYYSQIVNDFQKGDIAEGYSVSREKKESFPLTVTSAQKNPTAFYLCASSLQSLHRPNRYNEQFFGPGTRLTVL.

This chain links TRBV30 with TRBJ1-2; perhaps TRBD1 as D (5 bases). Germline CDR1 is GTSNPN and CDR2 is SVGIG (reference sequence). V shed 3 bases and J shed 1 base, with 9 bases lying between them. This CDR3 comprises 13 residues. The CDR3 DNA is TGTGCCTGGAGGACAGATATTAACTATGGCTACACCTTC. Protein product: CAWRTDINYGYTF. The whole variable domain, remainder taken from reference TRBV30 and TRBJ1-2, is SQTIHQWPATLVQPVGSPLSLECTVEGTSNPNLYWYRQAAGRGLQLLFYSVGIGQISSEVPQNLSASRPQDRQFILSSKKLLLSDSGFYLCAWRTDINYGYTFGSGTRLTVV.

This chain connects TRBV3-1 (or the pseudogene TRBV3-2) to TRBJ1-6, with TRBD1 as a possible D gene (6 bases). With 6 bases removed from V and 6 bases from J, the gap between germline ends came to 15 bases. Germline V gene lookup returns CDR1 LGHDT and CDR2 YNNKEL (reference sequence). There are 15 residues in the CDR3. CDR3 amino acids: CASRERTATNSPLHF. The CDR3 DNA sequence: TGTGCCAGCAGGGAGAGGACAGCAACTAATTCACCCCTCCACTTT.

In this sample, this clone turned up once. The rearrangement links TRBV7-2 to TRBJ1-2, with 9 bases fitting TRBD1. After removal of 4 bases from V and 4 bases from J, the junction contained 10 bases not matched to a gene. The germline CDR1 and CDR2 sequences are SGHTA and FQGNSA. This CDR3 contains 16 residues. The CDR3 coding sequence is TGTGCCAGCAGCTCCACCGGACAGGGGCCATTCTATGGCTACACCTTC. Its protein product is CASSSTGQGPFYGYTF.

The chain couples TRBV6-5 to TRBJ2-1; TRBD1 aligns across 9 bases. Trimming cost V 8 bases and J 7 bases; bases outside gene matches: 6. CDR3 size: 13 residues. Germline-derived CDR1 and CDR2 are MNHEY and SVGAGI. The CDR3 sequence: CASANRGQNEQFF. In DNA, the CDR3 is TGTGCCAGCGCTAACAGGGGGCAAAATGAGCAGTTCTTC.

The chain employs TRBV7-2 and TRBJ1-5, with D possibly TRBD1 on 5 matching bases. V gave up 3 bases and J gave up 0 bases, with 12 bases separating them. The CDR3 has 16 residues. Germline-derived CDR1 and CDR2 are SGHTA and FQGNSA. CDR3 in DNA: TGTGCCAGCAGCTTGAGACGGGGGATTAGCAATCAGCCCCAGCATTTT. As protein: CASSLRRGISNQPQHF.

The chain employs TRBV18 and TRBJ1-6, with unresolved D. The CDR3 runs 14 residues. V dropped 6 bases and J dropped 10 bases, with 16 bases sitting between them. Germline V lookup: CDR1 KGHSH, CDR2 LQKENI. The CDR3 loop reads CASSEGQFQSPLHF. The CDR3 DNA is TGTGCCAGCTCCGAGGGCCAGTTCCAATCACCCCTCCACTTT.

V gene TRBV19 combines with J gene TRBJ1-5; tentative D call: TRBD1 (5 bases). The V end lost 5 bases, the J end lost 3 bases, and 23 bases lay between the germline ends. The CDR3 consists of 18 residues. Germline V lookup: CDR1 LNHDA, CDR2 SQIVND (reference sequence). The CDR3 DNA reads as TGTGCCAGTAGTGTAAGGGGAGTGGGGCGGGGATTCAATCAGCCCCAGCATTTT. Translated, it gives CASSVRGVGRGFNQPQHF.

CDR3 bases: TGTGCCAGCAGTTACACAGGGACAACCCTCGATGGCTACACCTTC. Translating gives CASSYTGTTLDGYTF. The V and J genes are TRBV6-2 or TRBV6-3 and TRBJ1-2; tentative D call: TRBD1 (6 bases). This CDR3 contains 15 residues. Trimming took off 2 bases at V and 6 bases at J, with 16 bases between the two ends. The germline CDR1 and CDR2 sequences are MNHEY and SVGEGT.